This T cell receptor (beta chain) was obtained from a study of CD8 T cells in Susac syndrome. CD8+ and CD4+ T cells taken from blood had their TCR beta sequenced. The RNA input was roughly 0.45 to 1 ug, and it was reverse transcribed with random hexamers. Coverage of TCR beta CDR3 amplification by immunoSEQ multiplex PCR extended to 54 Vbeta and 13 Jbeta. TCRdb re-analysed the immunoSEQ multiplex PCR reads in MiXCR, keeping a single row per CDR3 protein. The repertoire holds 330,000 or so distinct CDR3 sequences, with approximately 89% as singletons. Germline CDR1 is DFQATT and CDR2 is SNEGSKA (reference sequence). Between the trimmed V and J ends, which lost 5 bases and 1 base, there was a span of 10 bases. The CDR3 spans 13 residues.

Input material: CD8+ T cells from PBMCs. This sequence was found in a human donor with multiple sclerosis. The chain combines TRBV20-1 with TRBJ2-3; TRBD1 is a possible D gene (5 bases). The CDR3 region is CSAPKGRTDTQYF. The CDR3 bases are TGCAGTGCTCCCAAGGGGCGCACAGATACGCAGTATTTT.